This record covers a single T cell receptor (beta chain). The data are from a study of blood T cell repertoires in COVID-19. As for the study in general: Some COVID-19 samples were acute and others convalescent; all came from the United States, Italy and Spain. In each case, the material was cDNA or gDNA derived from T cells, B-cell-depleted T cells, or PBMCs.

V gave up 5 bases and J gave up 4 bases; unmatched junction bases: 4. This CDR3 has 13 amino acids. Germline CDR1 is MNHEY and CDR2 is SVGEGT. How the authors handled the data: Reference gene primer amplification gave estimated nucleated cell counts. Assay: immunoSEQ multiplex PCR; the TCRdb copy retains only in-frame clones and omits some. That table furnishes V, J and clone size, whereas the DNA furnished D and trimming. The sample has 450,000 or so clones, over 75% seen once; the top ten hold about 1.4%. Seattle patients were enrolled during active infection and followed longitudinally. The receptor comes from a woman aged 40 to 50 with COVID-19, enrolled during active disease. The V gene is TRBV6-2 or TRBV6-3, the J gene TRBJ2-7; 8 positions match TRBD1. Sequenced: peripheral blood. The CDR3 protein is CASSRTGLYEQYF. CDR3 bases: TGTGCCAGCAGTAGGACAGGGTTATACGAGCAGTACTTC.